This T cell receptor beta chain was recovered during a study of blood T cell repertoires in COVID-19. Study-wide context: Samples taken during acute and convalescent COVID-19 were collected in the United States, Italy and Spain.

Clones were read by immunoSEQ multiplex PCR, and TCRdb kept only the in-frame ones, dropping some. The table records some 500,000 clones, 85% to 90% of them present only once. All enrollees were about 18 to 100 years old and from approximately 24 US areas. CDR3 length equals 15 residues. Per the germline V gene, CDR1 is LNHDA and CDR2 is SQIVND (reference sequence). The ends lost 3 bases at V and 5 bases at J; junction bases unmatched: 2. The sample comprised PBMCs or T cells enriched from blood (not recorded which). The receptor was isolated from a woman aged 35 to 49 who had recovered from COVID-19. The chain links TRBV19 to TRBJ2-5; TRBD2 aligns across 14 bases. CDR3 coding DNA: TGTGCCAGTAGTATGTGGACTAGCGGGAGGGAGACCCAGTACTTC. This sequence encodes CASSMWTSGRETQYF.